One and the same sample provided the 21 T cell receptor beta chains below, sequenced in a study of T cell responses to AZD1222 COVID-19 vaccine. Sequencing was performed with immunoSEQ multiplex PCR; in TCRdb, only in-frame clones are kept and a portion is missing. The data hold fewer than 110,000 clones, with roughly 84% observed a single time. Sample: peripheral blood, taken on day 0 of AZD1222 vaccination. These receptors were collected from an adult in good health.

This chain joins TRBV7-9 and TRBJ2-7; 7 nucleotides align to TRBD1. Germline V gene data show CDR1 as SEHNR and CDR2 as FQNEAQ (reference sequence). The junction had 11 bases not matched to a gene; V was cut back by 10 bases and J by 2 bases. The CDR3 contains 14 residues. The CDR3 region is CATESGTETYEQYF. The CDR3 nucleotides are TGTGCCACCGAGTCGGGGACAGAGACCTACGAGCAGTACTTC. Complete variable domain (other parts from reference TRBV7-9 and TRBJ2-7): DTGVSQNPRHKITKRGQNVTFRCDPISEHNRLYWYRQTLGQGPEFLTYFQNEAQLEKSRLLSDRFSAERPKGSFSTLEIQRTEQGDSAMYLCATESGTETYEQYFGPGTRLTVT.

The chain is built from TRBV9 and TRBJ2-7, with TRBD1 matching over 8 bases. Per the germline V gene, CDR1 is SGDLS and CDR2 is YYNGEE. V was pared by 4 bases and J by 0 bases, with 9 bases of the junction left unmatched. The CDR3 is 16 residues long. The CDR3 bases are TGTGCCAGCAGCTTGAGAGACAGGGGAAGCTCCTACGAGCAGTACTTC. Translated: CASSLRDRGSSYEQYF.

This chain links TRBV2 with TRBJ2-2; TRBD2 agrees at 8 bases. Germline values: CDR1 SNHLY, CDR2 FYNNEI. Trimming cost V 4 bases and J 0 bases; bases outside gene matches: 4. This CDR3 is built from 16 residues. CDR3 residues: CASSGRGLANTGELFF. Written as DNA, the CDR3 is TGTGCCAGCAGTGGAAGGGGACTAGCGAACACCGGGGAGCTGTTTTTT.

The J gene is TRBJ2-1, the V gene TRBV12-5, with 12 bases lining up with TRBD2. The CDR3 is made up of 19 amino acids. Germline-derived CDR1 and CDR2 are LGHNT and FRNRAP. V dropped 2 bases and J dropped 1; count of bases not matched to a gene: 9. The CDR3 spells CASGLPGLAGTGSYNEQFF. Here the CDR3 DNA reads TGTGCTAGTGGTTTGCCAGGACTAGCGGGGACGGGGTCCTACAATGAGCAGTTCTTC.

This rearrangement joins TRBV4-3 to TRBJ2-1; D is possibly TRBD2 (6 bases). This CDR3 is built from 15 residues. Trimming took 3 bases from V and 0 from J, leaving 9 bases between them. Germline V gives CDR1 LGHNA, CDR2 YSLEER. CDR3 sequence (DNA): TGCGCCAGCAGCCACGGGGGAAGCTCCTACAATGAGCAGTTCTTC. Residues: CASSHGGSSYNEQFF.

The CDR3 spells CASSMGAIWGTQPQHF. For the CDR3, the DNA is TGTGCCAGTAGTATGGGGGCGATATGGGGAACTCAGCCCCAGCATTTT. The chain uses TRBV19 and TRBJ1-5; D perhaps matches TRBD1 (6 bases). CDR3 length equals 16 residues. V shed 3 bases and J shed 6 bases, with 18 bases lying between them. CDR1 is LNHDA, CDR2 SQIVND, per germline (reference sequence). Full variable domain (remainder filled in from reference TRBV19 and TRBJ1-5): DGGITQSPKYLFRKEGQNVTLSCEQNLNHDAMYWYRQDPGQGLRLIYYSQIVNDFQKGDIAEGYSVSREKKESFPLTVTSAQKNPTAFYLCASSMGAIWGTQPQHFGDGTRLSIL.

The chain recombines TRBV19 with TRBJ2-2; D may be TRBD2 (5 bases). Trimming cost V 2 bases and J 1 base, with 8 bases left between them. The CDR3 consists of 15 residues. Germline CDR1 is LNHDA and CDR2 is SQIVND (reference sequence). CDR3 residues: CASSIRGGNTGELFF. The CDR3 DNA reads as TGTGCCAGTAGTATAAGAGGAGGGAACACCGGGGAGCTGTTTTTT.

The CDR3 protein is CASSYGTGFDYGYTF. The CDR3 nucleotides are TGTGCCAGCAGTTACGGGACAGGGTTCGACTATGGCTACACCTTC. The chain is built from TRBV6-5 and TRBJ1-2, with 9 nucleotides matching TRBD1. The germline gives CDR1 MNHEY, CDR2 SVGAGI. V dropped 2 bases and J dropped 3; count of bases not matched to a gene: 4. The CDR3 is 15 amino acids.

This clone was counted a single time. CDR3 loop: CATSDPERTGKHEQYF. The CDR3 DNA follows: TGTGCCACCAGTGATCCAGAGCGGACAGGGAAACACGAGCAGTACTTC. The V gene is TRBV24-1, the J gene TRBJ2-7; 8 bases are a match to TRBD1. CDR3 length: 16 amino acids. The V segment lost 3 bases and the J segment 5 bases; nucleotides outside the gene matches: 11. Germline loops: CDR1 KGHDR, CDR2 SFDVKD.

The CDR3 DNA reads as TGTGCCACCAGTGACCCCGGAAACAGCGAGCAGTACTTC. It specifies CATSDPGNSEQYF. J is TRBJ2-7 and V is TRBV24-1; D call uncertain. The germline V gene encodes CDR1 KGHDR and CDR2 SFDVKD. The V gene lost 4 bases and the J gene lost 6 bases, with 12 bases spanning the gap. This CDR3 contains 13 residues.

The rearrangement joins TRBV5-1 to TRBJ2-7; 9 bases agree with TRBD1. The CDR3 is 15 residues long. The ends lost 0 bases at V and 1 base at J; junction bases unmatched: 2. The germline V gene has CDR1 SGHRS and CDR2 YFSETQ. This CDR3 is CASSLGGQGSYEQYF. CDR3 nucleotide sequence: TGCGCCAGCAGCTTGGGCGGACAGGGGTCCTACGAGCAGTACTTC.

This sequence joins TRBV28 and TRBJ2-7, with D perhaps matching TRBD1 (5 bases). Trimming shortened V by 4 bases and J by 2 bases, and 9 bases separated the two germline ends. CDR1 is MDHEN and CDR2 is SYDVKM in the germline V gene. CDR3 length: 13 residues. The CDR3 sequence: CASSWRQPYEQYF. The CDR3 nucleotides are TGTGCCAGCAGTTGGAGACAGCCCTACGAGCAGTACTTC.

CDR3 loop: CSADPYYEQYF. CDR3 coding DNA: TGCAGTGCTGACCCCTACTACGAGCAGTACTTC. This chain connects TRBV20-1 to TRBJ2-7, with D unclear. This CDR3 has 11 residues. CDR1 is DFQATT, CDR2 SNEGSKA, per germline (reference sequence). V was pared by 5 bases and J by 3 bases, with 8 bases between.

This chain uses TRBV19 with TRBJ2-1, with 11 bases lining up with TRBD2. Germline V gene data show CDR1 as LNHDA and CDR2 as SQIVND (reference sequence). The CDR3 covers 15 residues. The junction had 9 bases not matched to a gene; V was cut back by 4 bases and J by 10 bases. CDR3 protein: CASSKIAGGPKEQFF. CDR3 bases: TGTGCCAGTAGTAAAATAGCGGGAGGGCCGAAGGAGCAGTTCTTC.

This chain connects TRBV6-2 or TRBV6-3 to TRBJ2-7, with 7 bases lining up with TRBD2. V shed 6 bases, J shed 1 base, and the junction held 9 bases outside the gene matches. There are 15 residues in the CDR3. Germline V gene lookup returns CDR1 MNHEY and CDR2 SVGEGT. Here the CDR3 DNA reads TGTGCCAGCAGCCGCAAACCCGGGGGGTCCTACGAGCAGTACTTC. Protein: CASSRKPGGSYEQYF.

The chain's CDR3 is CASSDDREATNEKLFF. The CDR3 bases are TGTGCCAGCAGCGACGACAGGGAAGCAACTAATGAAAAACTGTTTTTT. The rearrangement joins TRBV13 to TRBJ1-4, with TRBD1 identical over 7 bases. CDR3 length equals 16 residues. Trimming removed 5 bases from V and 0 bases from J; junction bases left unmatched: 6. The germline CDR1 and CDR2 sequences are PRHDT and FYEKMQ (reference sequence). Using reference TRBV13 and TRBJ1-4 for the parts outside the CDR3, the full variable domain is AAGVIQSPRHLIKEKRETATLKCYPIPRHDTVYWYQQGPGQDPQFLISFYEKMQSDKGSIPDRFSAQQFSDYHSELNMSSLELGDSALYFCASSDDREATNEKLFFGSGTQLSVL.

V gene TRBV28 combines with J gene TRBJ2-4; D may be TRBD1 or TRBD2 (6 bases each). This CDR3 is built from 16 residues. V lost 5 bases, J lost 1 base, and 15 bases lay in between. Germline V gives CDR1 MDHEN, CDR2 SYDVKM. DNA for the CDR3: TGTGCCAGCAGTGTGGGGGGCAGGGTGGCCAAAAACATTCAGTACTTC. Translated, it gives CASSVGGRVAKNIQYF.

The genes are TRBV28 and TRBJ2-5; the match to TRBD2 covers 11 bases. The CDR3 has 18 residues. The trim removed 5 bases at V and 2 bases at J, leaving 13 bases unmatched. CDR1 and CDR2 (germline): MDHEN, SYDVKM. CDR3 DNA: TGTGCCAGCAGTCCCTTAGCGGGAGGGCGTCAGGGGCAAGAGACCCAGTACTTC. Translated, it gives CASSPLAGGRQGQETQYF.

The chain employs TRBV28 and TRBJ1-4, with unresolved D. Germline loops: CDR1 MDHEN, CDR2 SYDVKM. V was shortened by 2 bases and J by 6 bases, with 10 bases between the two germline ends. There are 14 residues in the CDR3. In DNA, the CDR3 is TGTGCCAGCAGTTTAATGGGAAAGGATGAAAAACTGTTTTTT. It encodes CASSLMGKDEKLFF.

This clone was detected only once. V is TRBV5-5 and J is TRBJ1-1, with TRBD1 matching over 7 bases. There are 16 residues in the CDR3. V lost 0 bases and J lost 4; bases outside the gene matches: 9. The germline V gene has CDR1 SGHKS and CDR2 YYEKEE (reference sequence). The CDR3 sequence is CASSLEVGRGATEAFF. As DNA, the CDR3 is TGTGCCAGCAGCTTGGAGGTGGGCAGGGGGGCCACTGAAGCTTTCTTT.

The table lists this clone with a few counts. The rearrangement links TRBV30 to TRBJ2-2, with D perhaps matching TRBD1 (6 bases). This CDR3 has 15 amino acids. The germline V gene has CDR1 GTSNPN and CDR2 SVGIG (reference sequence). V lost 2 bases, J lost 5 bases, and 15 bases lay in between. The CDR3 reads CAWSRLQGYTGELFF. CDR3 bases: TGTGCCTGGAGTCGCCTACAGGGCTATACCGGGGAGCTGTTTTTT.